Below, 9 T cell receptor beta chains from the same sample are listed, as sequenced in a study of blood T cell repertoires in COVID-19. The table came from immunoSEQ multiplex PCR; TCRdb's copy has only in-frame clones and leaves some out. The data hold more than 250,000 clones, with 84% observed a single time. The specimen was peripheral blood. The receptors derive from a human donor in a cohort sampled during active COVID-19.

The chain recombines TRBV5-1 with TRBJ2-5, with TRBD1 as a possible D gene (6 bases). Germline V gene sequence: CDR1 SGHRS, CDR2 YFSETQ. This CDR3 is 15 amino acids long. V was cut by 0 bases and J by 5 bases, with 14 bases left in between. CDR3 region: CASSLAGASGETQYF. In DNA form, the CDR3 reads TGCGCCAGCAGCTTGGCAGGGGCGTCGGGGGAGACCCAGTACTTC.

The rearrangement uses TRBV23-1 and TRBJ2-7, with D possibly matching TRBD2 (6 bases). TRBV23-1 is an open reading frame whose function is uncertain. The CDR3 is 13 amino acids. V was pared by 2 bases and J by 4 bases, with 9 bases between. CDR3 coding DNA: TGCGCCAGCAGTCAAAAGGAGGGGTACGAGCAGTACTTC. Encoded protein: CASSQKEGYEQYF.

The chain combines TRBV5-8 with TRBJ1-3, with 9 positions matching TRBD1. The CDR3 is 15 residues long. Germline trimming cut 4 bases from V and 2 bases from J; bases unmatched to any gene: 4. In germline, CDR1 is SGHTS, CDR2 YDEGEE. CDR3 nucleotide sequence: TGTGCCAGCAGCCTGCACAGGGGGCCTGGAAACACCATATATTTT. This gives the protein CASSLHRGPGNTIYF. The whole variable domain, remainder taken from reference TRBV5-8 and TRBJ1-3, is EAGVTQSPTHLIKTRGQQATLRCSPISGHTSVYWYQQALGLGLQFLLWYDEGEERNRGNFPPRFSGRQFPNYSSELNVNALELEDSALYLCASSLHRGPGNTIYFGEGSWLTVV.

This rearrangement joins TRBV25-1 to TRBJ2-1, with TRBD2 matching 7 bases. This CDR3 has 15 residues. The junction had 6 bases not matched to a gene; V was cut back by 7 bases and J by 0 bases. Germline CDR1 MGHDK, CDR2 SYGVNS. CDR3 amino acids: CASTTSASSYNEQFF. DNA of the CDR3: TGTGCCAGCACTACTAGCGCCAGCTCCTACAATGAGCAGTTCTTC.

The genes are TRBV10-2 and TRBJ2-1; the match to TRBD2 covers 9 bases. The CDR3 has 14 amino acids. The V segment lost 6 bases and the J segment 4 bases; nucleotides outside the gene matches: 4. Germline V lookup: CDR1 WSHSY, CDR2 SAAADI. The DNA of the CDR3 is TGCGCCAGCAGAGCGGGAGGTTCATACAATGAGCAGTTCTTC. Protein: CASRAGGSYNEQFF.

The V call is TRBV6-5, the J call TRBJ2-7; the D gene is possibly TRBD1 (6 bases). Per the germline V gene, CDR1 is MNHEY and CDR2 is SVGAGI. The CDR3 runs 15 residues. Trimming took off 5 bases at V and 3 bases at J, with 17 bases between the two ends. CDR3 DNA sequence: TGTGCCAGCAGTACAGCCGGGACATACCACTACGAGCAGTACTTC. This encodes CASSTAGTYHYEQYF.

This chain links TRBV2 with TRBJ2-1, with D perhaps matching TRBD2 (5 bases). The CDR3 runs 11 residues. Germline-derived CDR1 and CDR2 are SNHLY and FYNNEI. The CDR3 sequence: CKVGRAVEQFF. CDR3 coding DNA: TGTAAGGTAGGGCGGGCCGTTGAGCAGTTCTTC.

A few counts support this clone. The chain joins TRBV12-5 to TRBJ2-5; 8 nucleotides align to TRBD1. The germline CDR1 and CDR2 sequences are LGHNT and FRNRAP. The CDR3 sequence is 14 residues long. The V and J ends lost 1 base and 7 bases, in that order; junction bases with no gene match: 5. The CDR3, as DNA: TGTGCTAGTGGTTTGGGACAGGGGATGGGGACCCAGTACTTC. The encoded protein is CASGLGQGMGTQYF. The complete variable domain, with remaining parts taken from reference TRBV12-5 and TRBJ2-5, reads DARVTQTPRHKVTEMGQEVTMRCQPILGHNTVFWYRQTMMQGLELLAYFRNRAPLDDSGMPKDRFSAEMPDATLATLKIQPSEPRDSAVYFCASGLGQGMGTQYFGPGTRLLVL.

This chain joins TRBV10-3 and TRBJ2-1; 9 bases match TRBD1. The germline V gene encodes CDR1 ENHRY and CDR2 SYGVKD. The CDR3 has 17 amino acids. Trimming took 4 bases from V and 2 from J; bases not matched to a gene: 9. The CDR3 loop is CAISGGDRVAPYNEQFF. CDR3 sequence (DNA): TGTGCCATCAGTGGGGGGGACAGGGTAGCACCCTACAATGAGCAGTTCTTC.